This T cell receptor (beta chain) was sequenced during a study of shared clonotypes between healthy human individuals. Trimming took 5 bases from V and 2 from J; bases not matched to a gene: 8. Looked up from germline, CDR1 is PRHDT and CDR2 is FYEKMQ (reference sequence). CDR3 length equals 15 residues. Using immunoSEQ multiplex PCR, the repertoire was profiled, and TCRdb retains in-frame clones only, with some absent. The data hold over 850,000 clones, with approximately 80% observed a single time. There were only Caucasian adults among the donors, and all lived in Nashville, Tennessee. Splitting the CD4+ cells yielded a CD45RA+ naive subset and a CD45RA-negative memory subset. Findings and limits, study-wide: For sorted subsets, rarefaction showed incomplete sequencing despite large depth.

Concerning this clone: Its cognate antigen is unknown.

This TCR derives from a man in his late teens or twenties in good health. Some clones in this sample may be carry-over from other donors' samples. Sequencing was done on a sample of memory CD4+ T cells from PBMCs. Sample subset: CD45RA-negative fraction. The chain joins TRBV13 to TRBJ2-5, with 7 bases fitting TRBD1. The CDR3 coding sequence is TGTGCCAGCAGCGACGCCGGGACAGAGCAAGAGACCCAGTACTTC. As protein: CASSDAGTEQETQYF.